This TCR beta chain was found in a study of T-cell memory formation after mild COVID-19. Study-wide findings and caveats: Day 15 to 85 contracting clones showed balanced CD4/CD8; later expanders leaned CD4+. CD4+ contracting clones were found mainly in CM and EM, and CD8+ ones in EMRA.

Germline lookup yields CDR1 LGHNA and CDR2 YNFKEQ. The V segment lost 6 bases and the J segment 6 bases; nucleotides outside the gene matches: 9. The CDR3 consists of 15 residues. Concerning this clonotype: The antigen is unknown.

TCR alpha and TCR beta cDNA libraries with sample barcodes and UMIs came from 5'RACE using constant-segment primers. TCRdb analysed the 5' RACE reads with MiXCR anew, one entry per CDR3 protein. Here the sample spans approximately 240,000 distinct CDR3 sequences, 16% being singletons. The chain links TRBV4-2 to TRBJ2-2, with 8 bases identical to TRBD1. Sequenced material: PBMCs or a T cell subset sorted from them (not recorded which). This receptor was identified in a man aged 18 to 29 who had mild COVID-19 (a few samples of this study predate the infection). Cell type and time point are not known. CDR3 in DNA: TGTGCCAGCAGACGGGACAGGAGTTCCGCCGGGGAGCTGTTTTTT. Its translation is CASRRDRSSAGELFF.